The clone carrying this T cell receptor (beta chain) was recorded only once. Its antigen remains unknown. These data come from a study of OX40 agonist ivuxolimab in advanced cancers. The CDR3 runs 15 residues. Trimming removed 3 bases at V and 4 bases at J, with 15 bases between. CDR1 is MDHEN and CDR2 is SYDVKM in the germline V gene. Notes on the study in general: There was clonal expansion of CD4+ and CD8+ blood T cells by week 6 at 0.1 to 3.0 mg/kg.

Profiling relied on immunoSEQ multiplex PCR, and the TCRdb table lists in-frame clones only, not all of them. Of about 80,000 clones in the sample, just under 85% are singletons; the top ten hold approximately 25%. The sample in question was CD4+ or CD8+ T cells sorted from blood, obtained in a trial of the OX40 agonist ivuxolimab. This clonotype was sampled from an adult with an advanced solid tumor such as melanoma, head and neck, liver or kidney cancer. J is TRBJ1-1 and V is TRBV28, with D hard to call. The CDR3: CASSFVFGEGTEAFF. As DNA, the CDR3 is TGTGCCAGCAGTTTTGTTTTTGGGGAGGGCACTGAAGCTTTCTTT.